This entry lists 26 T cell receptor beta chains sequenced from one sample in a study of cytomegalovirus exposure and HLA in healthy donors. The PCR ran on 60 Vbeta and 13 Jbeta primers. The table came from immunoSEQ multiplex PCR; TCRdb's copy has only in-frame clones and leaves some out. The table has 250,000 to 300,000 clones, 85% to 95% seen once; the top ten hold around 1.7%. The sequencing sample was made of PBMCs. The receptors derive from a girl under 10 years old in good health and CMV-seronegative.

The chain has TRBV7-9 and TRBJ1-2; 10 nucleotides line up with TRBD1. Germline assignment: CDR1 SEHNR and CDR2 FQNEAQ (reference sequence). After removal of 5 bases from V and 4 bases from J, the junction contained 7 bases not matched to a gene. This CDR3 has 15 amino acids. CDR3 region: CASSPPRDRGYGYTF. CDR3 DNA: TGTGCCAGCAGCCCCCCTAGGGACAGGGGCTATGGCTACACCTTC.

This clone appeared a single time. The V gene is TRBV6-5, the J gene TRBJ2-2; 8 bases fit TRBD1. The CDR3 runs 15 residues. The ends lost 4 bases at V and 6 bases at J; junction bases unmatched: 7. The V gene's germline CDR1 is MNHEY and CDR2 SVGAGI. The DNA of the CDR3 is TGTGCCAGCAGTTCCGAGACAGGGGTCTCCGGGGAGCTGTTTTTT. Translation: CASSSETGVSGELFF.

The chain's CDR3 is CASSLSWTGYNEQFF. For the CDR3, the DNA is TGTGCCAGCAGTTTATCCTGGACAGGCTACAATGAGCAGTTCTTC. This chain connects TRBV27 to TRBJ2-1; 7 bases align to TRBD1. CDR1 and CDR2 from the germline V gene are MNHEY and SMNVEV (reference sequence). This CDR3 region has 15 residues. With V trimmed by 0 bases and J by 3 bases, 2 bases remained unmatched.

The chain carries TRBV18 and TRBJ2-7; D uncertain. Germline-derived CDR1 and CDR2 are KGHSH and LQKENI. The CDR3 has 15 residues. The germline V and J ends were trimmed by 6 bases and 4 bases, with 19 bases remaining between them. The CDR3 nucleotides read TGTGCCAGCTCCTCAAGACATACGCAAATGTACGAGCAGTACTTC. As protein: CASSSRHTQMYEQYF.

The chain couples TRBV29-1 to TRBJ2-7; perhaps TRBD1 as D (5 bases). The CDR3 length is 11 residues. V gave up 4 bases and J gave up 5 bases, with 9 bases separating them. Germline V gene data show CDR1 as SQVTM and CDR2 as ANQGSEA. The DNA for the CDR3 is TGCAGCGTTGTAGGACATAACGAGCAGTACTTC. Its translation: CSVVGHNEQYF.

Comment on this clone: Other DNA sequences of this sample code for an identical CDR3. V is TRBV5-4 and J is TRBJ1-1; 7 bases are a match to TRBD1. The V and J ends lost 4 bases and 0 bases, in that order; junction bases with no gene match: 3. CDR3 length equals 14 residues. Germline lookup yields CDR1 SGHNT and CDR2 YYREEE (reference sequence). The CDR3 region has the DNA TGTGCCAGCAGCCTGACAGGGCTGAACACTGAAGCTTTCTTT. Translated: CASSLTGLNTEAFF.

The rearrangement joins TRBV14 to TRBJ2-1; D uncertain. The CDR3 totals 14 residues. Germline CDR1 and CDR2: SGHDN and FVKESK. V was cut by 0 bases and J by 4 bases, with 7 bases left in between. The CDR3: CASSQDLGYNEQFF. The CDR3 DNA follows: TGTGCCAGCAGCCAAGATCTCGGGTACAATGAGCAGTTCTTC.

This clone is a singleton in its sample. This sequence joins TRBV5-4 and TRBJ1-2; 10 nucleotides agree with TRBD1. The germline gives CDR1 SGHNT, CDR2 YYREEE (reference sequence). J lost 8 bases, V lost 3 bases, and 10 bases had no gene match. This CDR3 contains 15 residues. CDR3 DNA: TGTGCCAGCAGCTGGCCGGGACAGGGGAGGAGAGGCTACACCTTC. This translates into CASSWPGQGRRGYTF.

The chain employs TRBV19 and TRBJ1-1, with TRBD1 identical over 7 bases. The V and J ends lost 9 bases and 0 bases, in that order; junction bases with no gene match: 4. In germline, CDR1 is LNHDA, CDR2 SQIVND (reference sequence). CDR3 length: 13 amino acids. The CDR3 here is CASGGQMNTEAFF. The CDR3, as DNA: TGTGCCAGCGGGGGACAGATGAACACTGAAGCTTTCTTT.

This clone appeared a single time. This chain links TRBV6-5 with TRBJ2-7; D may be TRBD1 (5 bases). Germline V lookup: CDR1 MNHEY, CDR2 SVGAGI. This CDR3 spans 16 amino acids. The V gene lost 0 bases and the J gene lost 5 bases, with 17 bases spanning the gap. The CDR3 bases are TGTGCCAGCAGTTACTCGACGGCAGGGCTGGGTAACGAGCAGTACTTC. This translates into CASSYSTAGLGNEQYF.

The chain carries TRBV29-1 and TRBJ2-3, with a possible D match to TRBD1 (5 bases). Germline V gene lookup returns CDR1 SQVTM and CDR2 ANQGSEA. V was trimmed by 7 bases and J by 0 bases, leaving 14 bases between them. The CDR3 consists of 14 residues. The CDR3 bases are TGCAGCGCCAACGGACACCTTAGCACAGATACGCAGTATTTT. Translation: CSANGHLSTDTQYF.

The chain links TRBV13 to TRBJ1-6; D is undetermined. The CDR3 is 13 residues long. V was pared by 4 bases and J by 8 bases, with 9 bases between. Germline loops: CDR1 PRHDT, CDR2 FYEKMQ (reference sequence). CDR3 nucleotide sequence: TGTGCCAGCAGCTCGGGGTCGGATTCACCCCTCCACTTT. Protein: CASSSGSDSPLHF.

V is TRBV7-9 and J is TRBJ1-2; 7 bases map to TRBD1. The J segment lost 5 bases and the V segment lost 4 bases, leaving 13 bases of the junction unmatched. The CDR3 contains 16 residues. CDR1 is SEHNR, CDR2 FQNEAQ, per germline (reference sequence). The CDR3 reads CASSSATGYEWYGYTF. CDR3 coding DNA: TGTGCCAGCAGCTCCGCGACAGGGTACGAGTGGTATGGCTACACCTTC.

The chain has TRBV6-1 and TRBJ1-6, with 9 bases that match TRBD1. V was pared by 5 bases and J by 7 bases, with 3 bases of the junction left unmatched. The CDR3 is 14 residues long. Germline values: CDR1 MNHNS, CDR2 SASEGT. This CDR3 reads CASSIQGANSPLHF. The CDR3 DNA is TGTGCCAGCAGTATACAGGGGGCGAATTCACCCCTCCACTTT.

This clone occurred a few times. V usage is TRBV25-1 and J usage is TRBJ1-1; a weak D match, TRBD1 (5 bases). The V and J ends lost 1 base and 5 bases respectively, with 8 bases between them. Germline CDR1 is MGHDK and CDR2 is SYGVNS. This CDR3 is built from 13 residues. CDR3 nucleotide sequence: TGTGCCAGCAGTGAATTTGCAGGGACTGAAGCTTTCTTT. This sequence encodes CASSEFAGTEAFF.

The rearrangement joins TRBV19 to TRBJ2-7, with D perhaps TRBD1 (7 bases). Germline V gives CDR1 LNHDA, CDR2 SQIVND (reference sequence). This CDR3 region has 12 residues. V was cut by 8 bases and J by 7 bases, with 15 bases left in between. The CDR3 is CASDTGAGEQYF. CDR3 nucleotide sequence: TGTGCCAGTGATACAGGGGCGGGGGAGCAGTACTTC.

J is TRBJ1-5 and V is TRBV18; unclear D gene. Trimming removed 2 bases at V and 3 bases at J, with 14 bases between. Germline values: CDR1 KGHSH, CDR2 LQKENI. The CDR3 runs 16 residues. CDR3 residues: CASSPSFNSHNQPQHF. The CDR3 DNA follows: TGTGCCAGCTCACCAAGTTTCAACAGTCACAATCAGCCCCAGCATTTT.

The rearrangement links TRBV5-1 to TRBJ2-3; 10 bases are a match to TRBD2. The CDR3 is made up of 14 amino acids. CDR1 is SGHRS, CDR2 YFSETQ, per germline. Trimming cost V 4 bases and J 6 bases; bases outside gene matches: 5. The CDR3 DNA sequence: TGCGCCAGCAGCCCGCTAGCGGGAGAGGATACGCAGTATTTT. It specifies CASSPLAGEDTQYF.

The V and J genes are TRBV1 and TRBJ1-1; whether TRBD1, the table's D call, matches the DNA was not checked. TRBV1 represents a pseudogene. This CDR3 is built from 17 residues. The CDR3 nucleotides are TGCACCAGCAGCCACCGCCGACAGGGGCCTCCGAACACTGAAGCTTTCTTT. Protein: CTSSHRRQGPPNTEAFF.

The CDR3 nucleotides are TGTGCCAGCAGCTTAGAAGGGACAGGGTCCGAGACCCAGTACTTC. The encoded protein is CASSLEGTGSETQYF. The V call is TRBV7-6, the J call TRBJ2-5, with 9 bases that match TRBD1. Germline V gene lookup returns CDR1 SGHVS and CDR2 FNYEAQ. The CDR3 contains 15 residues. V was clipped by 1 base and J by 5 bases; unmatched bases: 5.

The CDR3 reads CASREGRNTEAFF. The DNA of the CDR3 is TGTGCCAGCAGAGAGGGTAGGAACACTGAAGCTTTCTTT. The V and J genes are TRBV6-4 and TRBJ1-1; unclear D gene. The V and J ends lost 6 bases and 1 base respectively, with 9 bases between them. There are 13 residues in the CDR3. Looked up from germline, CDR1 is MRHNA and CDR2 is SNTAGT.

This clone was recorded once. The chain uses TRBV7-9 and TRBJ2-1, with TRBD2 as a possible D gene (6 bases). V lost 11 bases and J 4 bases, leaving 12 bases between the germline ends. Germline V gene data show CDR1 as SEHNR and CDR2 as FQNEAQ (reference sequence). The CDR3 sequence is 12 residues long. The CDR3 reads CALSGGYNEQFF. The DNA for the CDR3 is TGTGCCTTGTCCGGGGGATACAATGAGCAGTTCTTC.

This chain links TRBV7-6 with TRBJ1-1; D is unclear. This CDR3 has 12 amino acids. V was cut by 5 bases and J by 1 base, with 5 bases left in between. CDR1 SGHVS and CDR2 FNYEAQ come from the germline V gene. The DNA of the CDR3 is TGTGCCAGCAGCGGCGGGAACACTGAAGCTTTCTTT. It translates to CASSGGNTEAFF.

The V gene is TRBV5-6, the J gene TRBJ1-3; D is perhaps TRBD1 (5 bases). The germline V and J ends were trimmed by 4 bases and 1 base, with 12 bases remaining between them. The CDR3 runs 15 residues. In germline, CDR1 is SGHDT, CDR2 YYEEEE. CDR3 sequence: CASSPLGGSGNTIYF. The CDR3 region has the DNA TGTGCCAGCAGCCCACTGGGGGGGTCTGGAAACACCATATATTTT.

The rearrangement joins TRBV13 to TRBJ2-1; tentatively, D is TRBD2 (5 bases). V was pared by 0 bases and J by 7 bases, with 10 bases between. Germline V gene data show CDR1 as PRHDT and CDR2 as FYEKMQ (reference sequence). The CDR3 is 14 amino acids. The CDR3 coding sequence is TGTGCCAGCAGCTTAGGCTTCGGGGTAAATGAGCAGTTCTTC. Its protein is CASSLGFGVNEQFF.

The chain has TRBV6-5 and TRBJ2-1; unclear D gene. With 4 bases removed from V and 4 bases from J, the gap between germline ends came to 14 bases. The germline gives CDR1 MNHEY, CDR2 SVGAGI. CDR3 length equals 15 residues. CDR3 in amino acids: CASSSRHGSYNEQFF. In nucleotides, the CDR3 is TGTGCCAGCAGTTCTCGACACGGCTCATACAATGAGCAGTTCTTC.